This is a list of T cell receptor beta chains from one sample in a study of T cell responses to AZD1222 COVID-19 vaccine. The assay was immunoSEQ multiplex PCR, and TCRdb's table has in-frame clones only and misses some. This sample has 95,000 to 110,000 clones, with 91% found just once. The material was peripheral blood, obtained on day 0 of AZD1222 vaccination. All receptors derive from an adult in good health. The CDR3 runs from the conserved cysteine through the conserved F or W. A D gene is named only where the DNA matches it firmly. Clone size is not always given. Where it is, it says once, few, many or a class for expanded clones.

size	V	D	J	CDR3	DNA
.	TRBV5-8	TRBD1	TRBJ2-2	CASSPGRGRHTGELFF	TGTGCCAGCAGCCCGGGCAGGGGGCGACACACCGGGGAGCTGTTTTTT
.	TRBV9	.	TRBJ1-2	CASSVGRNYGYTF	TGTGCCAGCAGCGTAGGACGGAACTATGGCTACACCTTC
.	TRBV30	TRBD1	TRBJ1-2	CAWSPGQAKWAYGYTF	TGTGCCTGGAGTCCGGGACAGGCGAAATGGGCCTATGGCTACACCTTC
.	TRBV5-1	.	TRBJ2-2	CASSTSPSLGAVGELFF	TGCGCCAGCAGCACATCCCCCTCTCTAGGAGCAGTCGGGGAGCTGTTTTTT
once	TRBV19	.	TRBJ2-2	CASSIAGQKTGELFF	TGTGCCAGTAGTATAGCCGGACAGAAGACCGGGGAGCTGTTTTTT
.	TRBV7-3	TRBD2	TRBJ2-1	CASSRAGGSYNEQFF	TGTGCCAGCAGCAGAGCGGGAGGCTCCTACAATGAGCAGTTCTTC
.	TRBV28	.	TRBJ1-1	CASSALSGNTEAFF	TGTGCCAGCAGTGCTCTCTCGGGGAACACTGAAGCTTTCTTT
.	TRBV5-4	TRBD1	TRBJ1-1	CASSSSTGGTEAFF	TGTGCCAGCAGCTCTAGTACAGGGGGGACTGAAGCTTTCTTT
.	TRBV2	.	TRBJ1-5	CASKDSGNQPQHF	TGTGCCAGCAAGGACTCAGGCAATCAGCCCCAGCATTTT
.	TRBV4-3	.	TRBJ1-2	CASSQVVGPFYGYTF	TGCGCCAGCAGCCAAGTGGTCGGACCTTTTTATGGCTACACCTTC
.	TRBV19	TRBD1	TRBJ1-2	CASSTPGTGGNYGYTF	TGTGCCAGTAGTACACCCGGGACAGGGGGCAACTATGGCTACACCTTC
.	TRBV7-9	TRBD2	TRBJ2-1	CASSFVAGGPGNEQFF	TGTGCCAGCAGCTTCGTGGCGGGAGGGCCGGGGAATGAGCAGTTCTTC
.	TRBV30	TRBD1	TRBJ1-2	CAWSRGGWDGYTF	TGTGCCTGGAGTAGAGGGGGCTGGGATGGCTACACCTTC
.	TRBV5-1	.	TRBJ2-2	CASSLVAVDTGELFF	TGCGCCAGCAGCTTGGTGGCAGTGGACACCGGGGAGCTGTTTTTT
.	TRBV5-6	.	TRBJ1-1	CASSFIAKNTEAFF	TGTGCCAGCAGCTTCATAGCTAAGAACACTGAAGCTTTCTTT
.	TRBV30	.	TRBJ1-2	CAWEGLYGYTF	TGTGCCTGGGAGGGACTCTATGGCTACACCTTC
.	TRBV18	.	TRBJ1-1	CASSSTRTEAFF	TGTGCCAGCTCAAGCACACGGACTGAAGCTTTCTTT
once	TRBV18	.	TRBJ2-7	CASSLAGYEQYF	TGTGCCAGCTCCTTGGCGGGTTACGAGCAGTACTTC
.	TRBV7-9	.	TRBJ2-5	CASSLYSSETQYF	TGTGCCAGCAGCTTATACAGTTCGGAGACCCAGTACTTC
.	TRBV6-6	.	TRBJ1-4	CASSPRGLNEKLFF	TGTGCCAGCAGTCCCCGGGGCTTGAACGAAAAACTGTTTTTT
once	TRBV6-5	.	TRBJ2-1	CASSYDPSFNEQFF	TGTGCCAGCAGTTACGACCCTTCCTTCAATGAGCAGTTCTTC
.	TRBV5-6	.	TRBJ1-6	CASSRLGPVAPLHF	TGTGCCAGCAGCCGGTTGGGGCCCGTCGCACCCCTCCACTTT
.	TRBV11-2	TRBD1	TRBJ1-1	CASSLPGTGNTEAFF	TGTGCCAGCAGCTTACCCGGGACAGGGAACACTGAAGCTTTCTTT
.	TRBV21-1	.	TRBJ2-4	CASSENDRGLTQAKNIQYF	TGTGCCAGCAGCGAAAACGACAGGGGTCTAACCCAAGCCAAAAACATTCAGTACTTC
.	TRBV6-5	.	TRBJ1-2	CASSYPPDGIDGYTF	TGTGCCAGCAGTTACCCCCCGGACGGGATCGATGGCTACACCTTC
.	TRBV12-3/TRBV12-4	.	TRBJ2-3	CASNLDSTDTQYF	TGTGCCAGCAACCTGGACAGCACAGATACGCAGTATTTT
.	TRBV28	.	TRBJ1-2	CASRIGHSLNYGYTF	TGTGCCAGCAGAATTGGTCATTCCCTTAACTATGGCTACACCTTC
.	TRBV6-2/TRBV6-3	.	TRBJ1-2	CASSSSIQGHANYGYTF	TGTGCCAGCAGTTCCTCCATTCAGGGACACGCTAACTATGGCTACACCTTC
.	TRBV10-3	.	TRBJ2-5	CAISDRYQETQYF	TGTGCCATCAGTGACCGGTACCAAGAGACCCAGTACTTC